This T cell receptor (beta chain) was identified in a study of T cell responses to AZD1222 COVID-19 vaccine. Sequencing was performed with immunoSEQ multiplex PCR; in TCRdb, only in-frame clones are kept and a portion is missing. Here the sample spans over 150,000 clones, around 87% being singletons. The V gene's germline CDR1 is LNHDA and CDR2 SQIVND (reference sequence). With 5 bases removed from V and 4 bases from J, the gap between germline ends came to 20 bases. CDR3 length: 16 amino acids. General study results and limits: The study found Spike-specific TCR breadth and depth rose after two AZD1222 doses. Spike was spanned by vaccine-associated CD4 TCRs, with dominance at 160-218 and 743-854.

As concerns this clone: Its antigen is unknown.

The study pooled second doses at about 4 or about 12 weeks. The V and J genes are TRBV19 and TRBJ1-2; no firm D call. The origin of this receptor is an adult who received the AZD1222 COVID-19 vaccine. The sequencing used peripheral blood, collected 28 days after the second AZD1222 dose. The DNA for the CDR3 is TGTGCCAGTAGTTCGGCATCCCCCCGGGCGGCCTATGGCTACACCTTC. Its translation: CASSSASPRAAYGYTF. Looking up the rest from reference TRBV19 and TRBJ1-2 gives the full variable domain: DGGITQSPKYLFRKEGQNVTLSCEQNLNHDAMYWYRQDPGQGLRLIYYSQIVNDFQKGDIAEGYSVSREKKESFPLTVTSAQKNPTAFYLCASSSASPRAAYGYTFGSGTRLTVV.